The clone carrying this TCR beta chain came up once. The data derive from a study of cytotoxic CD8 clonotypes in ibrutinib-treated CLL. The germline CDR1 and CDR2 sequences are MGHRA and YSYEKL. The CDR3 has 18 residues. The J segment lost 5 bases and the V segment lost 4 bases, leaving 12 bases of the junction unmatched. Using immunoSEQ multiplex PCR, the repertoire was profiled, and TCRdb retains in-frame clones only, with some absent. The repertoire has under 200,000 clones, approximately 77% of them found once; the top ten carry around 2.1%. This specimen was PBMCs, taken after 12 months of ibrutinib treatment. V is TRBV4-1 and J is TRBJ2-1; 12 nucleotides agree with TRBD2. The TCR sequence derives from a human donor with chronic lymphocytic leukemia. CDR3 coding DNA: TGCGCCAGCAGCCCACTAGCGGGAGGCTCCCAATCGAACAATGAGCAGTTCTTC. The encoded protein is CASSPLAGGSQSNNEQFF.